This T cell receptor beta chain originates from a study of T cells after yellow fever vaccination. V lost 4 bases and J lost 0; bases outside the gene matches: 3. Germline V gene sequence: CDR1 SGDLS, CDR2 YYNGEE. The CDR3 sequence is 17 residues long. The 5'RACE template-switching step produced TCR cDNA and added a universal primer site and UMIs. TCRdb reprocessed the 5' RACE reads via MiXCR and lists one record per CDR3 protein. The table has about 510,000 distinct CDR3 sequences, 21% seen once. The study, taken as a whole, reports: A limited proportion of clonotypes was detected within both the CD4 and CD8 compartments. The booster response re-showed most primary clones: 96% CD4, 88% CD8.

There are a few counts of this clonotype. Its specificity is unknown. The sequence was collected from a man between 18 and 29 years old who received the YFV17D yellow fever vaccine. This material consisted of PBMCs, taken less than 25 days after the first yellow fever vaccination. The chain links TRBV9 to TRBJ2-1; 14 nucleotides match TRBD2. CDR3 sequence (DNA): TGTGCCAGCAGCAGGACTAGCGGGGGGAGCTCCTACAATGAGCAGTTCTTC. This translates into CASSRTSGGSSYNEQFF. Looking up the rest from reference TRBV9 and TRBJ2-1 gives the full variable domain: DSGVTQTPKHLITATGQRVTLRCSPRSGDLSVYWYQQSLDQGLQFLIQYYNGEERAKGNILERFSAQQFPDLHSELNLSSLELGDSALYFCASSRTSGGSSYNEQFFGPGTRLTVL.